The clone carrying this TCR beta chain was detected only a few times. Antigen specificity is unknown. This CDR3 spans 16 amino acids. Deletions cut 0 bases from V and 0 bases from J, with 9 bases between. Per the germline V gene, CDR1 is SGHNT and CDR2 is YYREEE (reference sequence). Using RNA template, CDR3s of TCR alpha and beta were amplified with iRepertoire arm-PCR. Input was roughly 100-450 ng of tissue mRNA or PBMC total RNA. MiXCR was run by TCRdb on the multiplex PCR reads, yielding one entry per CDR3 protein. This table has around 100,000 distinct CDR3 sequences, around 28% appearing once. This entry is derived from a study of glioma-infiltrating T cells. Study conclusions and caveats: CDR3 overlap between tissue and blood was very small. Non-neoplastic patients had below-expected tissue-blood divergence, while all gliomas exceeded expectation.

Sequenced input: glioma tissue, nonneoplastic brain tissue, or PBMCs (not recorded which). The source of this sequence is a human donor with low-grade glioma or glioblastoma, undergoing nonglioma brain surgery, or in good health (not recorded which). The V and J genes are TRBV5-4 and TRBJ2-2; D gene uncertain. The CDR3 coding sequence is TGTGCCAGCAGCTTGGAGGCTAGTCCGAACACCGGGGAGCTGTTTTTT. Translating it yields CASSLEASPNTGELFF.